This T cell receptor beta chain was recorded in a study of blood T cell repertoires in COVID-19 (dated by TCRdb to between 2020 and 2021). About the full investigation: The collaborator samples originated in the United States, Italy and Spain and spanned the acute and convalescent phases of COVID-19. Nearly every sample came with metadata listing a de-identified subject ID, COVID-19 status, age in years and sex. The material from the prospective study consisted of cDNA or gDNA derived from T cells, B-cell-depleted T cells, or PBMCs. The repertoires were made available in a free public database intended to serve as a resource for research on the immune response to SARS-CoV-2. The dataset comprised deeply sampled blood TCRbeta repertoires from subjects exposed to, actively infected with, or recovered from COVID-19. Samples were obtained from the ongoing ImmuneRACE study (first 160 participants) and from some 1,200 subjects provided by 6 global collaborators. Where available, HLA class I and class II types were taken from metadata supplied by the sample provider and were not determined by assay-based typing.

Note on this clone: What this receptor recognizes is not known. No quality values exist for individual bases; no much larger clone is one base distant.

What the work shows at the level of the full study, not this receptor alone: The quantity of clinical and demographic metadata differed by source and by participant and was supplied without curation.

Participants in the prospective study were aged about 18 to 95 years, lived in some 24 United States geographic areas, and enrolled through a virtual design. In the prospective study, cohorts were assigned on the basis of participant-reported clinical history obtained from a screening survey and a study questionnaire. Each participant in the prospective study had whole blood, serum and a nasopharyngeal or oropharyngeal swab collected by mobile phlebotomists. Over a roughly 2-month period, participants in the prospective study had the option of providing additional blood draws and questionnaires. Before DNA extraction, prospective study blood samples were shipped either frozen or at room temperature. The immunoSEQ Assay, a bias-controlled multiplex PCR, was used to amplify TCRbeta CDR3 regions from genomic DNA. On the study's bioinformatics: Nucleated cell counts per sample were estimated from amplification of reference gene primers within the assay. Sequence reads were collapsed and filtered to measure the absolute abundance of every unique TCRbeta CDR3 rearrangement. For each sample, productive Simpson clonality was calculated as the square root of Simpson's diversity index across productive rearrangements. This immuneACCESS table, as held by TCRdb, lists in-frame sequences with V and J called but not all clones. Of the missing ones, under half trace to an unresolved V gene in checked studies; the others have no known cause. V, J and clone size are taken as reported in that table, and D and trimming were inferred from the DNA itself. Across this sample there are a few hundred thousand clones, with around 88% seen only once. The ten largest clones capture around 1.3% of the sample.

The source material was PBMCs or T cells enriched from blood (not recorded which). This receptor was taken from a middle-aged woman with acute COVID-19.

The CDR3 here reads CAISAKGAPSGNTIYF. The base sequence is TGTGCCATCAGTGCGAAGGGAGCGCCCTCTGGAAACACCATATATTTT. The chain is assembled from TRBV10-3 and TRBJ1-3; no D segment can be confidently identified. The trim is 4 bases for V and 0 bases for J, with a gap of 13 bases between the germline ends. The CDR3 sequence holds 16 residues, the cysteine and phenylalanine included. Left in the record is the CDR3 DNA by itself, 48 bases read in frame from the first base. CDR1 and CDR2 were assigned from the germline V gene as ENHRY and SYGVKD.